What follows is one T cell receptor beta chain and its context. Assay used: immunoSEQ multiplex PCR; TCRdb lists only in-frame clones, some missing. The sample has under 140,000 clones, around nine tenths seen once. The germline gives CDR1 SEHNR, CDR2 FQNEAQ (reference sequence). The V and J ends lost 6 bases and 4 bases, in that order; junction bases with no gene match: 6. The CDR3 totals 14 residues. This sample was taken from a study of cytomegalovirus exposure and HLA in healthy donors. This TCR was recovered from a woman between 18 and 29 years old in good health and CMV-seronegative. This chain connects TRBV7-9 to TRBJ1-5; 7 bases agree with TRBD1. The sample consisted of PBMCs. The CDR3: CASRRQGPNQPQHF. The DNA for the CDR3 is TGTGCCAGCAGGAGACAGGGTCCGAATCAGCCCCAGCATTTT.